The clone carrying this TCR beta chain was detected only once. Here immunoSEQ multiplex PCR was the method, and the copy in TCRdb shows in-frame clones only, minus some. The sample lists under 95,000 clones, roughly 89% occurring once. These data belong to a study of T cell changes during pregnancy in multiple sclerosis. V was cut by 4 bases and J by 8 bases, with 17 bases left in between. This CDR3 has 14 amino acids. Germline CDR1 reads MNHNY; CDR2 reads SVGAGI (reference sequence). This chain connects TRBV6-6 to TRBJ1-2; D is perhaps TRBD1 (6 bases). Sequencing used peripheral blood, obtained after pregnancy. The receptor comes from a female donor in good health, enrolled as a control in a pregnancy study. CDR3 coding DNA: TGTGCCAGCAGTTCTACAGGGAAAGAGTGGGGCTACACCTTC. It yields the protein CASSSTGKEWGYTF.